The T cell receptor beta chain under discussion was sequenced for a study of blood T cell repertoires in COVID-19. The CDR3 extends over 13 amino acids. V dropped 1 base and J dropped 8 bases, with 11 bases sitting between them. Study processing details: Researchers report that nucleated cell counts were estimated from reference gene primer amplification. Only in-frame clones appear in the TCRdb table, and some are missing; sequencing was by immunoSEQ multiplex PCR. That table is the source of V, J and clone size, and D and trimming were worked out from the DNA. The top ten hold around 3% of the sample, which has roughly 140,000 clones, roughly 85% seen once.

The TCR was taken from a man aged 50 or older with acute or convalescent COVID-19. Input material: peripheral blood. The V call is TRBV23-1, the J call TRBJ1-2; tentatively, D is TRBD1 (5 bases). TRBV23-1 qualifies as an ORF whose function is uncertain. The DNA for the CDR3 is TGCGCCAGCAGTCAATTGGGGCTAGGAGGCTACACCTTC. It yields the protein CASSQLGLGGYTF.